Presented here are 5 T cell receptor beta chains from one specimen sequenced in a study of blood T cell repertoires in COVID-19 (TCRdb year 2020). Library construction relied on the immunoSEQ multiplex PCR assay. The source is immuneACCESS, and TCRdb retained only in-frame sequences with V and J called. Part of the clones is not carried over; for the studies checked, unresolved V genes explain less than half of this, and the remainder is unexplained. The sample data list about 190,000 clones, and 60% to 80% of these were observed just once. The ten largest account for about 18% of the sample. Input material: peripheral blood. Receptors originate from a man between 60 and 70 years old with active or convalescent COVID-19.

The DNA for the CDR3 is TGTGCCAGCAGCCCCAGAAAGACCAAGCGACAAGAGACCCAGTACTTC. As protein: CASSPRKTKRQETQYF. The chain carries TRBV5-4 and TRBJ2-5; D is ambiguous. Between the trimmed V and J ends, which lost 4 bases and 2 bases, there was a span of 18 bases. The CDR3 extends over 16 amino acids. The V gene's germline CDR1 is SGHNT and CDR2 YYREEE (reference sequence). The complete variable domain, with remaining parts taken from reference TRBV5-4 and TRBJ2-5, reads ETGVTQSPTHLIKTRGQQVTLRCSSQSGHNTVSWYQQALGQGPQFIFQYYREEENGRGNFPPRFSGLQFPNYSSELNVNALELDDSALYLCASSPRKTKRQETQYFGPGTRLLVL.

The chain combines TRBV7-7 with TRBJ2-7; the D gene is possibly TRBD1 (6 bases). This CDR3 is built from 13 residues. Trimming shortened V by 2 bases and J by 5 bases, and 10 bases separated the two germline ends. Germline V gene data show CDR1 as SSHAT and CDR2 as FNYEAQ (reference sequence). CDR3 region: CASSLIRGDEQYF. DNA for the CDR3: TGTGCCAGCAGCTTAATCAGGGGCGACGAGCAGTACTTC.

The genes are TRBV18 and TRBJ1-5, with TRBD1 matching 12 bases. CDR3 size: 15 residues. Trimming at V came to 3 bases and at J to 3 bases, leaving 0 bases not matched to a gene. Germline CDR1 is KGHSH and CDR2 is LQKENI. The CDR3: CASSPGQGANQPQHF. The CDR3, as DNA: TGTGCCAGCTCACCGGGACAGGGGGCCAATCAGCCCCAGCATTTT.

The table lists this clone with a count of one. V and J are TRBV5-1 and TRBJ2-5; D possibly corresponds to TRBD1 (5 bases). This CDR3 spans 14 amino acids. The V gene lost 9 bases and the J gene lost 0 bases, with 15 bases spanning the gap. Germline V gives CDR1 SGHRS, CDR2 YFSETQ. The DNA of the CDR3 is TGCGCCACTGGGGCTCAGGGCCACCAAGAGACCCAGTACTTC. The encoded protein is CATGAQGHQETQYF. The variable domain in full, with the rest retrieved from reference TRBV5-1 and TRBJ2-5, is KAGVTQTPRYLIKTRGQQVTLSCSPISGHRSVSWYQQTPGQGLQFLFEYFSETQRNKGNFPGRFSGRQFSNSRSEMNVSTLELGDSALYLCATGAQGHQETQYFGPGTRLLVL.

This clone was seen a handful of times. A junction end diverges from the germline sequence, so it may reflect a read error. This chain links TRBV5-5 with TRBJ2-7; no clear D. Germline V gene data show CDR1 as SGHKS and CDR2 as YYEKEE (reference sequence). CDR3 size: 12 residues. The CDR3 region is CASSSDSNEQYF. CDR3 coding DNA: TGTGCCAGCAGCTCCGACTCCAACGAGCAGTACTTC.